Given below is one TCR beta chain in context. Its recognized antigen is unknown. A commercial ELISA kit detecting HCMV-specific IgG in serum was used to determine HCMV serostatus. Peripheral blood mononuclear cells were isolated from blood by Ficoll density gradient centrifugation. This entry belongs to a study of T cells expressing NK-cell markers (dated by TCRdb to the early 2020s). With regard to the full study: TCR beta-chain repertoires were profiled in sorted CD3+CD56+NKG2C+, CD3+CD56+NKG2C- and CD3+CD56-NKG2C+ T-cell subsets from roughly eight donors. Among the eight sequenced donors, only one was HCMV-seronegative, while the other seven were HCMV-seropositive. Illumina HiSeq 2000/2500, MiSeq or NextSeq was used to sequence libraries as 2 x 150 bp reads. All eight donors whose samples were sequenced were randomly selected healthy volunteers, three of them men and five women.

General findings and caveats noted by the study authors: Those dominant clonotypes were again the most abundant among CD3+CD56-NKG2C+ cells in several donors, at about 25-60.1%. In roughly 6 donors, the dominant CD3+CD56+NKG2C+ clonotypes were found to rank among the top 10 CD8+ clonotypes and to make up about 1.0-8% of CD8+ T cells. Whether the expanded NKG2C-expressing T cell clones were specific for HCMV antigens was left unclear.

The CDR3 starts with the cysteine, ends with the phenylalanine, and has 17 residues. The DNA is not on file. In the germline V gene (reference sequence), CDR1 corresponds to LNHNV and CDR2 to YYDKDF. The instrument was an Illumina HiSeq 2000. TCR beta cDNA libraries were prepared using 5'RACE template switching, which introduced a universal primer site and unique molecular identifiers. cDNA synthesis was primed from the TCR beta constant segment and was followed by two successive PCR amplification steps. Under the source paper's analysis protocol: MIGEC handled demultiplexing of the reads and grouping by UMI, while MiTCR was used to assemble and quantify clonotypes. To exclude erroneous sequences, any TCR cDNA sequence not supported by at least two reads was discarded. The tcR package was used for downstream repertoire analysis, with clonotypes matched between fractions based on CDR3 nucleotide sequence plus V segment. Antigen specificity was annotated against VDJdb with VDJmatch, allowing one amino acid substitution in CDR3. Each entry corresponds to one CDR3 protein sequence from reads that TCRdb reprocessed, and DNA is not given. None of the V and J calls come from the authors' own analysis; TCRdb made them. The table for this sample lists 350,000 to 450,000 distinct CDR3 sequences. Clones ranked in the top ten supply 5% to 5.5% of the sample.

This TCR derives from a man aged 18 to 69 in good health. Sequencing was done on a sample of blood T cells: a sorted CD56 or NKG2C T cell subset, CD4+ or CD8+ T cells, or bulk PBMC T cells (not recorded which). The chain employs TRBV15 and TRBJ2-3; TCRdb outputs TRBD1, but without DNA this stays unchecked. The CDR3 reads as follows: CATSFSAAGKGRLTQYF.